This T cell receptor (beta chain) was profiled in a study of T cell repertoires in cytomegalovirus infection. TCRdb re-called the reads with MiXCR, one entry per CDR3 protein. This sample has 100,000 to 150,000 distinct CDR3 sequences, with under 30% found just once. Note on this clonotype: Its antigen is still unknown.

Deletions cut 2 bases from V and 7 bases from J, with 14 bases between. This CDR3 comprises 15 residues. Sequenced material: PBMCs, sequenced either directly or after in vitro stimulation (not recorded which). The genes are TRBV12-3 or TRBV12-4 and TRBJ1-4; D is ambiguous. The sequence came from a human donor in good health (CMV status not recorded). Some clones in this sample may be carry-over from other donors' samples. DNA of the CDR3: TGTGCCAGCAGTTTAAACCCGACCCGGACTGAAAAACTGTTTTTT. The encoded protein is CASSLNPTRTEKLFF.